This T cell receptor beta chain was found in a study of blood T cell repertoires in COVID-19. Study as a whole: Spain, Italy and the United States supplied samples that represented acute and convalescent COVID-19. PBMCs, B-cell-depleted T cells, or T cells provided the cDNA or gDNA that made up the material.

Trimming cost V 3 bases and J 4 bases; bases outside gene matches: 9. The CDR3 length is 15 residues. The germline CDR1 and CDR2 sequences are SGDLS and YYNGEE. This clone was seen only a few times. As processed by the authors: Amplifying reference gene primers gave estimates of nucleated cell counts. The table came from immunoSEQ multiplex PCR; TCRdb's copy has only in-frame clones and leaves some out. The V and J calls and clone size were taken over from that table, and D and trimming were inferred from the DNA. The sample shows 130,000 to 150,000 clones, around 78% of them seen only once. V gene TRBV9 combines with J gene TRBJ1-1; TRBD1 aligns across 7 bases. The sample was peripheral blood. The sequence came from a woman aged 55-75 years with acute or convalescent COVID-19. CDR3 residues: CASSGDRDRGTEAFF. Written as DNA, the CDR3 is TGTGCCAGCAGCGGTGACAGGGATCGCGGCACTGAAGCTTTCTTT.